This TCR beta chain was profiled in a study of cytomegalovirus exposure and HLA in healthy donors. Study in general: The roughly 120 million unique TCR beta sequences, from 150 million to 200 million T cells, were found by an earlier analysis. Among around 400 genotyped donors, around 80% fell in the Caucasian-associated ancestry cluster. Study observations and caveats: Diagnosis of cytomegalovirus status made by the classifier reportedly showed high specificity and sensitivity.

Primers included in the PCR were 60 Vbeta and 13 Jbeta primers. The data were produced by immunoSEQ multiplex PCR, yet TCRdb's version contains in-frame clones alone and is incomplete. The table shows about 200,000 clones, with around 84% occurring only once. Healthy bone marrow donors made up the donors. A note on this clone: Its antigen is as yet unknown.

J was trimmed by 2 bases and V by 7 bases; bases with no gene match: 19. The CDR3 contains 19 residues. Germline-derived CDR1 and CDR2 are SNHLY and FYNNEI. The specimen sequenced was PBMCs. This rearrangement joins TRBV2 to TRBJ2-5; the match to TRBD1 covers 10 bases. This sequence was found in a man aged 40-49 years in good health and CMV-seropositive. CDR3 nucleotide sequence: TGTGCCAGCACCCCACGAGGGACAGGGGCCGCTTGGGGACAAGAGACCCAGTACTTC. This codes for CASTPRGTGAAWGQETQYF.